One and the same sample provided the 17 T cell receptor beta chains below, sequenced in a study of blood T cells in healthy people across ages. The second PCR ran roughly 7 to 12 cycles with a sample-barcoded 5' primer and J-beta primers. A single record per CDR3 protein comes from TCRdb applying MiXCR to the 5' RACE reads. The sample holds about 1.6 million distinct CDR3 sequences, 30% to 35% seen once. Sequencing used blood. The receptors stem from a woman in her 30s in good health.

This clonotype was counted ten times or more. This chain joins TRBV4-1 and TRBJ2-7; 9 positions match TRBD1. CDR1 is MGHRA, CDR2 YSYEKL, per germline. V was pared by 4 bases and J by 5 bases, with 9 bases of the junction left unmatched. CDR3 length: 15 amino acids. The CDR3 spells CASSPTGTGFHEQYF. DNA of the CDR3: TGCGCCAGCAGCCCAACCGGGACAGGGTTCCACGAGCAGTACTTC.

This clonotype has ten or more counts. This sequence joins TRBV29-1 and TRBJ2-1; D unclear. The CDR3 has 14 residues. Germline CDR1 reads SQVTM; CDR2 reads ANQGSEA. The V and J ends lost 0 bases and 5 bases respectively, with 11 bases between them. The CDR3 loop reads CSVEDLRQDNEQFF. The CDR3 DNA reads TGCAGCGTTGAAGATCTAAGGCAGGACAATGAGCAGTTCTTC.

This clonotype was recorded at least ten times. This chain joins TRBV2 and TRBJ2-5; 13 nucleotides match TRBD2. V lost 4 bases, J lost 9 bases, and 11 bases stayed unmatched. Germline assignment: CDR1 SNHLY and CDR2 FYNNEI. CDR3 length equals 16 residues. In nucleotides, the CDR3 is TGTGCCAGCAGTGGGGGGACTAGCGGGGTCGGCGGGGCCCAGTACTTC. Translating gives CASSGGTSGVGGAQYF.

The chain uses TRBV5-1 and TRBJ1-1; D ambiguous. The CDR3 runs 13 residues. Germline lookup yields CDR1 SGHRS and CDR2 YFSETQ. Trimming took off 2 bases at V and 4 bases at J, with 9 bases between the two ends. CDR3 sequence (DNA): TGCGCCAGCAGCTTCATTGACGGCACTGAAGCTTTCTTT. This gives the protein CASSFIDGTEAFF.

This clonotype was seen ten or more times. The chain recombines TRBV7-9 with TRBJ2-5; 7 bases agree with TRBD1. The V gene's germline CDR1 is SEHNR and CDR2 FQNEAQ (reference sequence). The CDR3 totals 16 residues. With 5 bases clipped from V and 7 bases from J, the junction kept 16 bases outside the gene matches. Written as DNA, the CDR3 is TGTGCCAGCAGCGACACAAAGACAGGGACCCCAGGGACCCAGTACTTC. Translation gives CASSDTKTGTPGTQYF.

The chain employs TRBV27 and TRBJ2-1; weak D call: TRBD1 (5 bases). Trimming cost V 4 bases and J 7 bases, with 17 bases left between them. Germline V gene sequence: CDR1 MNHEY, CDR2 SMNVEV (reference sequence). The length of the CDR3 is 15 residues. The DNA for the CDR3 is TGTGCCAGCAGTTATGTGGAAGGGGATACAAATGAGCAGTTCTTC. This codes for CASSYVEGDTNEQFF.

This clonotype showed up many times. The chain employs TRBV5-1 and TRBJ2-3; weak D call: TRBD1 (5 bases). Germline lookup yields CDR1 SGHRS and CDR2 YFSETQ. Trimming removed 2 bases from V and 0 bases from J, with 10 bases in between. CDR3 length: 15 amino acids. CDR3 sequence: CASSFSGSSTDTQYF. The CDR3 DNA reads as TGCGCCAGCAGCTTCTCAGGGTCTAGCACAGATACGCAGTATTTT.

This chain links TRBV2 with TRBJ2-7; 10 nucleotides align to TRBD1. In germline, CDR1 is SNHLY, CDR2 FYNNEI. The CDR3 totals 14 residues. With V trimmed by 8 bases and J by 5 bases, 9 bases remained unmatched. This CDR3 reads CASEPGQGEDEQYF. CDR3 nucleotide sequence: TGTGCCAGCGAACCTGGACAGGGGGAAGACGAGCAGTACTTC.

This clonotype has ten or more counts. One end of the junction varies from germline; a read error may be responsible. The chain links TRBV5-1 to TRBJ1-4; maybe TRBD1 (5 bases). From germline, CDR1 is SGHRS and CDR2 YFSETQ. The CDR3 length is 14 residues. The CDR3 is CASSSGTGNEKLFF. The CDR3 bases are TGTGCCAGCAGCTCCGGGACGGGGAATGAAAAACTGTTTTTT.

The genes are TRBV9 and TRBJ2-1; D gene uncertain. Germline assignment: CDR1 SGDLS and CDR2 YYNGEE. The CDR3 loop spans 13 amino acids. V lost 6 bases, J lost 8 bases, and 15 bases lay in between. CDR3 in DNA: TGTGCCAGCAACCCAAGATTAGGAGATGAGCAGTTCTTC. This sequence encodes CASNPRLGDEQFF. Looking up the rest from reference TRBV9 and TRBJ2-1 gives the full variable domain: DSGVTQTPKHLITATGQRVTLRCSPRSGDLSVYWYQQSLDQGLQFLIQYYNGEERAKGNILERFSAQQFPDLHSELNLSSLELGDSALYFCASNPRLGDEQFFGPGTRLTVL.

This clonotype appeared a few times. The genes are TRBV28 and TRBJ2-3, with 7 bases matching TRBD2. Germline CDR1 is MDHEN and CDR2 is SYDVKM. The V segment lost 10 bases and the J segment 6 bases; nucleotides outside the gene matches: 7. The CDR3 covers 12 residues. CDR3: CATIQRDDTQYF. The CDR3 DNA sequence: TGTGCCACGATTCAGCGGGATGATACGCAGTATTTT.

This clonotype was recorded a few times. The chain joins TRBV12-3 or TRBV12-4 to TRBJ2-1; 8 positions agree with TRBD2. This CDR3 region has 20 residues. V was pared by 6 bases and J by 3 bases, with 22 bases of the junction left unmatched. The CDR3 here is CASRPRLERGRPIGYNEQFF. The CDR3 DNA reads as TGTGCCAGCAGGCCCCGTTTGGAGCGGGGGCGCCCTATTGGCTACAATGAGCAGTTCTTC.

This clonotype was found a few times. The chain recombines TRBV7-2 with TRBJ2-7, with D uncertain. Germline CDR1 SGHTA, CDR2 FQGNSA. V gave up 3 bases and J gave up 7 bases, with 16 bases separating them. The CDR3 has 14 residues. The CDR3 DNA reads as TGTGCCAGCAGCTTCAATCCAAGTTTGGGGGAGCAGTACTTC. Translated, it gives CASSFNPSLGEQYF.

The chain is built from TRBV7-6 and TRBJ2-5, with TRBD1 matching 7 bases. CDR3 length equals 12 residues. Germline V gene sequence: CDR1 SGHVS, CDR2 FNYEAQ. V shed 5 bases and J 11 bases; nucleotides not matched to a gene: 8. CDR3 in amino acids: CASSGTGVGQYF. For the CDR3, the DNA is TGTGCCAGCAGCGGAACAGGGGTCGGGCAGTACTTC.

This clonotype was seen many times. The chain has TRBV20-1 and TRBJ2-1; TRBD1 or TRBD2 may be the D gene (5 bases each). Trimming cost V 5 bases and J 8 bases, with 13 bases left between them. Germline CDR1 reads DFQATT; CDR2 reads SNEGSKA (reference sequence). The CDR3 totals 12 residues. CDR3 DNA: TGCAGTGCTCAGGTGGGGGTTCATGAGCAGTTCTTC. This codes for CSAQVGVHEQFF.

The V and J genes are TRBV7-3 and TRBJ2-3; tentative D call: TRBD1 (7 bases). The CDR3 runs to 18 residues. Trimming left V 5 bases short and J 7 bases short, with 28 bases between. Germline values: CDR1 SGHTA, CDR2 FQGTGA. The CDR3 loop reads CASSQGPPGLRGYNTQYF. CDR3 sequence (DNA): TGTGCCAGCAGCCAGGGCCCCCCGGGACTCAGGGGGTATAATACGCAGTATTTT.

This clonotype was detected a few times. CDR3 DNA sequence: TGTGCCATGAAACCGGGGGTAACAGGGGTCTCGGAGACCCAGTACTTC. Its protein product is CAMKPGVTGVSETQYF. This chain uses TRBV10-3 with TRBJ2-7; maybe TRBD1 (7 bases). The J call is in doubt because the DNA end fits TRBJ2-5 better. CDR3 length: 16 amino acids. Germline V lookup: CDR1 ENHRY, CDR2 SYGVKD.